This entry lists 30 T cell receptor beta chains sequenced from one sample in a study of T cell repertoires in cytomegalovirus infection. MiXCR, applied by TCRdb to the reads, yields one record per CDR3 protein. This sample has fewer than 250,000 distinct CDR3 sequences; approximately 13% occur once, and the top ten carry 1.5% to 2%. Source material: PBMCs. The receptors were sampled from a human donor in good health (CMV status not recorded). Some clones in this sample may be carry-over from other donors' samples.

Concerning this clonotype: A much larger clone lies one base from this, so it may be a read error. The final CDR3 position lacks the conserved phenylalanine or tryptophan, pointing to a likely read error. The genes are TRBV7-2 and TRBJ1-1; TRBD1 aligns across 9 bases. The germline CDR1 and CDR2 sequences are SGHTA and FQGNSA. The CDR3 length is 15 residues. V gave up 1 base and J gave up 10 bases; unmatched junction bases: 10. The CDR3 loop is CASSLEWSGTGRAFS. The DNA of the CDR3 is TGTGCCAGCAGCTTAGAATGGTCCGGGACAGGGAGAGCTTTCTCT.

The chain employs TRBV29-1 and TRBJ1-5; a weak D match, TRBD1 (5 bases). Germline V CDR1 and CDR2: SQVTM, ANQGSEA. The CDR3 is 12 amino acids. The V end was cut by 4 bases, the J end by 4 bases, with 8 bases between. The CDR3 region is CSVGGGNQPQHF. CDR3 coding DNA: TGCAGCGTTGGCGGGGGAAATCAGCCCCAGCATTTT.

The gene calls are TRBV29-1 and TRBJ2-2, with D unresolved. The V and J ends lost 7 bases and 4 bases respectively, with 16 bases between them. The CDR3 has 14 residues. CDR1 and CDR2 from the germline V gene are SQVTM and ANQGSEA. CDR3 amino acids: CSAGSYSGTGELFF. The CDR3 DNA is TGCAGCGCTGGATCATACTCGGGCACCGGGGAGCTGTTTTTT.

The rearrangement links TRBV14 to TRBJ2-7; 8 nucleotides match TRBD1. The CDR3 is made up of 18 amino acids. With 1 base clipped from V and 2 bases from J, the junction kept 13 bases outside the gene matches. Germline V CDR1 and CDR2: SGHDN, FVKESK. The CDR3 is CASSQARGRGPVPYEQYF. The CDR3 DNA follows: TGTGCCAGCAGCCAAGCCAGGGGCAGGGGGCCTGTCCCCTACGAGCAGTACTTC.

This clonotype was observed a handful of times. CDR3 sequence: CASNTPGGGETQYF. The CDR3 nucleotides read TGTGCCAGCAACACCCCCGGGGGGGGAGAGACCCAGTACTTC. V usage is TRBV5-5 and J usage is TRBJ2-5; 8 nucleotides align to TRBD2. The V segment lost 6 bases and the J segment 4 bases; nucleotides outside the gene matches: 8. Germline loops: CDR1 SGHKS, CDR2 YYEKEE (reference sequence). The length of the CDR3 is 14 residues.

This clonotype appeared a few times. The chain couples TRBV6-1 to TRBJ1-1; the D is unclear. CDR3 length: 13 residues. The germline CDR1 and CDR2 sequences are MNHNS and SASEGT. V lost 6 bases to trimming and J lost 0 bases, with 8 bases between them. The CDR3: CASSQEMNTEAFF. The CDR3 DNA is TGTGCCAGCAGCCAGGAAATGAACACTGAAGCTTTCTTT.

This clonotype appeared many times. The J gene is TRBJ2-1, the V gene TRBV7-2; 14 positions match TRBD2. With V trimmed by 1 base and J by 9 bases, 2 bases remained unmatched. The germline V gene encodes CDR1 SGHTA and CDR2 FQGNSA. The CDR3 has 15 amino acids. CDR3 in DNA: TGTGCCAGCAGCTTAGGACTAGCGGGAGGGGTTGAGCAGTTCTTC. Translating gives CASSLGLAGGVEQFF.

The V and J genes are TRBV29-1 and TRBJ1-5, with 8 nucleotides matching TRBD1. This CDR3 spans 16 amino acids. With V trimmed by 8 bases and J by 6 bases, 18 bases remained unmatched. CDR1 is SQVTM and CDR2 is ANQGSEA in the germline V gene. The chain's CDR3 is CSQGWTGPRRVQPQHF. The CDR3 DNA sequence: TGCAGCCAGGGGTGGACAGGGCCTCGCAGGGTTCAGCCCCAGCATTTT.

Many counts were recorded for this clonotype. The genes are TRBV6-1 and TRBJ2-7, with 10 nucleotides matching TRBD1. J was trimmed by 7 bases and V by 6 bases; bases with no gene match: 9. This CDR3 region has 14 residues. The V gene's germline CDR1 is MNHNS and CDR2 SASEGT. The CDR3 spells CASRRQGAQREQYF. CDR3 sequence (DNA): TGTGCCAGCAGGCGACAGGGGGCGCAAAGGGAGCAGTACTTC.

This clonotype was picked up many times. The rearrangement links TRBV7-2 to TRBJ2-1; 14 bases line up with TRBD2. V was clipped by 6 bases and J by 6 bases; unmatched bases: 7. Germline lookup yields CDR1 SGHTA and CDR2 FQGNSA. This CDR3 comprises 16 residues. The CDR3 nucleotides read TGTGCCAGCAGGGAGGGGACTAGCGGGAGCCCCAATGAGCAGTTCTTC. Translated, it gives CASREGTSGSPNEQFF.

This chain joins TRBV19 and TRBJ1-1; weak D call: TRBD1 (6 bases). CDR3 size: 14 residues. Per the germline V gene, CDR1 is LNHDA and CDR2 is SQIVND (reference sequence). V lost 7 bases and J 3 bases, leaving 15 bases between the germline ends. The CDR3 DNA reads TGTGCCAGTATCTTAGCAGGGGATTACACTGAAGCTTTCTTT. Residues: CASILAGDYTEAFF.

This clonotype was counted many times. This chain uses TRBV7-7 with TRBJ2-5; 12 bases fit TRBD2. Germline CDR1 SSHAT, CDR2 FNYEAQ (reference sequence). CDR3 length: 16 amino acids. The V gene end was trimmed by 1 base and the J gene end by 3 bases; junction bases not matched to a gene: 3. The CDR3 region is CASSLGASGGEETQYF. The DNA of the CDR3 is TGTGCCAGCAGCTTAGGGGCTAGCGGGGGGGAAGAGACCCAGTACTTC. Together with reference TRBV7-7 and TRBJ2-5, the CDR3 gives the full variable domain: GAGVSQSPRYKVTKRGQDVTLRCDPISSHATLYWYQQALGQGPEFLTYFNYEAQPDKSGLPSDRFSAERPEGSISTLTIQRTEQRDSAMYRCASSLGASGGEETQYFGPGTRLLVL.

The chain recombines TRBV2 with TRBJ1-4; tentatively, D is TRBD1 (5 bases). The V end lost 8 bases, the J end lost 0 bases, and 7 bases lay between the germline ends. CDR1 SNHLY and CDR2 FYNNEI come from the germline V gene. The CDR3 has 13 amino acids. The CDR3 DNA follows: TGTGCCAGCCGACAGTCAACTAATGAAAAACTGTTTTTT. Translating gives CASRQSTNEKLFF.

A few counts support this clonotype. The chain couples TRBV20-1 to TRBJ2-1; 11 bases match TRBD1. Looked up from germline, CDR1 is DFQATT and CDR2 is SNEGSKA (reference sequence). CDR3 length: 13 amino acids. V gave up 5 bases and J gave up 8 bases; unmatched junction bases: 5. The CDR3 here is CSAPGQGGDEQFF. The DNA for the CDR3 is TGCAGTGCTCCGGGACAGGGGGGGGATGAGCAGTTCTTC.

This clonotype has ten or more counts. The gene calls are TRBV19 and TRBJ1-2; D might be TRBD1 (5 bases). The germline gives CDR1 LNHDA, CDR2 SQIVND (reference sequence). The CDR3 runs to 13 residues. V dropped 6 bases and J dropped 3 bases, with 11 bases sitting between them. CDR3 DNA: TGTGCCAGTAGGCGGGACCGTGACTATGGCTACACCTTC. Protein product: CASRRDRDYGYTF.

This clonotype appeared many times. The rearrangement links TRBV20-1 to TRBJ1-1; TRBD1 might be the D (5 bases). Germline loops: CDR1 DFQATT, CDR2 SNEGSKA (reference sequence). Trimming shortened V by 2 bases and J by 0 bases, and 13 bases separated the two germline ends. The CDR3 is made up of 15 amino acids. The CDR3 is CSARPPTVMNTEAFF. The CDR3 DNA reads TGCAGTGCTAGACCCCCGACAGTGATGAACACTGAAGCTTTCTTT.

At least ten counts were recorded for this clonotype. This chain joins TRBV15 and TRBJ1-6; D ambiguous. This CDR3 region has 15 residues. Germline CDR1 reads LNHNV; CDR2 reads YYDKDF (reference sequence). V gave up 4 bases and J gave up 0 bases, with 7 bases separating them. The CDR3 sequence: CATSKNGSYNSPLHF. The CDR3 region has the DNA TGTGCCACCAGCAAAAACGGCTCCTATAATTCACCCCTCCACTTT.

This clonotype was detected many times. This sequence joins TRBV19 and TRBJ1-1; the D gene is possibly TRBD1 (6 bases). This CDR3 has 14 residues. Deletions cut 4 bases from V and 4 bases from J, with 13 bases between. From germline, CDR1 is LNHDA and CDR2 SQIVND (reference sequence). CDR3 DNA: TGTGCCAGTAGTACCTACAGGGAAAGCACTGAAGCTTTCTTT. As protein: CASSTYRESTEAFF.

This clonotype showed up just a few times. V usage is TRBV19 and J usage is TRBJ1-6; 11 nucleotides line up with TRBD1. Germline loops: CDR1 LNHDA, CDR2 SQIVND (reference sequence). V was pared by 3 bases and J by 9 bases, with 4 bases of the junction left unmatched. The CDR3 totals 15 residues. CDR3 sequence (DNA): TGTGCCAGTAGTATCCCGGACAGGGGGCTTTCACCCCTCCACTTT. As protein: CASSIPDRGLSPLHF.

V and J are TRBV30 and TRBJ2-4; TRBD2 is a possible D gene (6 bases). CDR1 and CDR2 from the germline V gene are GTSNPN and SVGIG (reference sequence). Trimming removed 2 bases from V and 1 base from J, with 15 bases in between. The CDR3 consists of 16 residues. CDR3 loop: CAWSPLTSLAKNIQYF. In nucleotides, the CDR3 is TGTGCCTGGAGTCCCCTGACTAGTCTGGCCAAAAACATTCAGTACTTC.

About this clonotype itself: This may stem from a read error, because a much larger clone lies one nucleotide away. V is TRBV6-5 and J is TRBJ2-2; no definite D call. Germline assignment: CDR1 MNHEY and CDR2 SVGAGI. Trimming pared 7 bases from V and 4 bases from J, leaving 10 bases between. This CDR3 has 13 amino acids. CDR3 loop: CASIPVATGELFF. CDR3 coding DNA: TGTGCCAGCATTCCAGTGGCCACCGGGGAGCTGTTTTTT.

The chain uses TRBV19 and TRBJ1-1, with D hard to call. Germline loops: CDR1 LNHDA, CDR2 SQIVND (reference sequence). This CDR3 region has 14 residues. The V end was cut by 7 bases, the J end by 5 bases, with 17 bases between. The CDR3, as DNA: TGTGCCAGTACCCTAAGGCCCCGAAGGACTGAAGCTTTCTTT. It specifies CASTLRPRRTEAFF.

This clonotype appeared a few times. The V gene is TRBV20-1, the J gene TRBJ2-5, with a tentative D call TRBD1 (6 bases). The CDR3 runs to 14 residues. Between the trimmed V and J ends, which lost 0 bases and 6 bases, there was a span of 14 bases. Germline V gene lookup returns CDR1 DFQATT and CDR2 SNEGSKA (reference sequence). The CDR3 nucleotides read TGCAGTGCTAGAGATGGGGGCCAGGGGAAGACCCAGTACTTC. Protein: CSARDGGQGKTQYF.

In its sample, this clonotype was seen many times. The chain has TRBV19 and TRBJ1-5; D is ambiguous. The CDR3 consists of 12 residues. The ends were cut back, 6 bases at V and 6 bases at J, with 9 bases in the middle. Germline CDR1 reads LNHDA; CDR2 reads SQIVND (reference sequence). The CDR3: CASRSGVQPQHF. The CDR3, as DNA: TGTGCCAGTAGGTCCGGGGTTCAGCCCCAGCATTTT.

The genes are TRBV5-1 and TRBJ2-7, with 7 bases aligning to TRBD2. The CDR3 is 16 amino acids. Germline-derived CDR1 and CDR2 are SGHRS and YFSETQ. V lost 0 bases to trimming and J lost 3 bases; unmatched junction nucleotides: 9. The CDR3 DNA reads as TGCGCCAGCAGCTTGGCGTGGGCGAGGGAGGGCTACGAGCAGTACTTC. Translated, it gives CASSLAWAREGYEQYF. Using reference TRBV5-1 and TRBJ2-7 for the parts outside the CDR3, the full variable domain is KAGVTQTPRYLIKTRGQQVTLSCSPISGHRSVSWYQQTPGQGLQFLFEYFSETQRNKGNFPGRFSGRQFSNSRSEMNVSTLELGDSALYLCASSLAWAREGYEQYFGPGTRLTVT.

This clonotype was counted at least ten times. In nucleotides, the CDR3 is TGTGCCAGCAGGTCCACGGGGGCTCATCAGCCCCAGCATTTT. It encodes CASRSTGAHQPQHF. V and J are TRBV6-2 or TRBV6-3 and TRBJ1-5; perhaps TRBD1 as D (6 bases). The CDR3 extends over 14 amino acids. The germline CDR1 and CDR2 sequences are MNHEY and SVGEGT. Trimming took off 6 bases at V and 5 bases at J, with 14 bases between the two ends.

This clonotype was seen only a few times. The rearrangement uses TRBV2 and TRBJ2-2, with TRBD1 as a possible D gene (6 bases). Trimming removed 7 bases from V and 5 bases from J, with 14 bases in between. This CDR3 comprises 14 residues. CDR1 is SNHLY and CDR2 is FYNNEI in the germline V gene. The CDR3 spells CASTPQGLTGELFF. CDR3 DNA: TGTGCCAGCACTCCACAGGGCTTAACCGGGGAGCTGTTTTTT.

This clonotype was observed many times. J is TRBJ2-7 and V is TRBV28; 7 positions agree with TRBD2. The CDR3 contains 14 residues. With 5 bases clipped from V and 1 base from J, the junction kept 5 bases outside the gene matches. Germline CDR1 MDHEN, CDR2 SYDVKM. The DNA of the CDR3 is TGTGCCAGCAGTGGGGGGAGGGGATCCTACGAGCAGTACTTC. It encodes CASSGGRGSYEQYF.

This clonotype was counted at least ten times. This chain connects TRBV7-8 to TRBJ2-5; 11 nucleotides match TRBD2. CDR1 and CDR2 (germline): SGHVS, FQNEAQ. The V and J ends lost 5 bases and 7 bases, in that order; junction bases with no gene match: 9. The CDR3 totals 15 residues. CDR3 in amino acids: CASSPPGLAVSTQYF. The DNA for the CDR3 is TGTGCCAGCAGCCCGCCGGGACTAGCGGTTTCGACCCAGTACTTC. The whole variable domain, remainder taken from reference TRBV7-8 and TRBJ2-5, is GAGVSQSPRYKVAKRGQDVALRCDPISGHVSLFWYQQALGQGPEFLTYFQNEAQLDKSGLPSDRFFAERPEGSVSTLKIQRTQQEDSAVYLCASSPPGLAVSTQYFGPGTRLLVL.

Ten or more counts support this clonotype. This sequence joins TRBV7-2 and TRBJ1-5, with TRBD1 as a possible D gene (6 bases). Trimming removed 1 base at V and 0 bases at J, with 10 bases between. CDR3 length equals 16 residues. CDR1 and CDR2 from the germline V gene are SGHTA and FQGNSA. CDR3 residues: CASSLVRTDSNQPQHF. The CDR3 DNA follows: TGTGCCAGCAGCTTAGTTAGGACAGATAGCAATCAGCCCCAGCATTTT.